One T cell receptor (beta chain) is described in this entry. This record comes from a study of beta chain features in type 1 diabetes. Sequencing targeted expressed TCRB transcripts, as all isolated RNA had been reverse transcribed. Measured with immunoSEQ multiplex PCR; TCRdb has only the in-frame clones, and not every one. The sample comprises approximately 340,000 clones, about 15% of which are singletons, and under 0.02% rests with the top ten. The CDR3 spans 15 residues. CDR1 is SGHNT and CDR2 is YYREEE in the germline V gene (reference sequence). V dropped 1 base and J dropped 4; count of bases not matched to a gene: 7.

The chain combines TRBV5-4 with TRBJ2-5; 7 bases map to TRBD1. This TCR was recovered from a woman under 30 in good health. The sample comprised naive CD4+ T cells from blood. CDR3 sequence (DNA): TGTGCCAGCAGCTTGCGGCAGGGGGTCATAGAGACCCAGTACTTC. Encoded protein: CASSLRQGVIETQYF. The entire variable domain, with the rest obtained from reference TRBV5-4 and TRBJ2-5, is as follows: ETGVTQSPTHLIKTRGQQVTLRCSSQSGHNTVSWYQQALGQGPQFIFQYYREEENGRGNFPPRFSGLQFPNYSSELNVNALELDDSALYLCASSLRQGVIETQYFGPGTRLLVL.